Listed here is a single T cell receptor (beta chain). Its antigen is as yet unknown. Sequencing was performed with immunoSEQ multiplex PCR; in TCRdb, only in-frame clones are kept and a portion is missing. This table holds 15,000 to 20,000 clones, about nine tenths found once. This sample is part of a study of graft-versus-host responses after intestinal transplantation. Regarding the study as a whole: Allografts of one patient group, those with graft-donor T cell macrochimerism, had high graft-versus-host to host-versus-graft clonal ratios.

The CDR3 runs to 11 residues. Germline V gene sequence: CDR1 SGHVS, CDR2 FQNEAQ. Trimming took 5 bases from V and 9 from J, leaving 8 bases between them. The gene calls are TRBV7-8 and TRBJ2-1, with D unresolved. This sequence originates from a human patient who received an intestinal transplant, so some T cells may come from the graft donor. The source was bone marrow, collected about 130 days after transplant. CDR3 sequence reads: CASSLNSEQFF. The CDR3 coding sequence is TGTGCCAGCAGCCTCAACAGTGAGCAGTTCTTC.